This T cell receptor beta chain was sequenced for a study of T-cell memory formation after mild COVID-19. Study-level results: The main location of contracting CD4+ clones was CM and EM, and that of contracting CD8+ clones was EMRA.

Comment on this clonotype: As yet, its antigen is unknown.

CDR3 size: 16 residues. Trimming removed 6 bases from V and 6 bases from J; junction bases left unmatched: 16. Germline CDR1 and CDR2: DFQATT and SNEGSKA (reference sequence). 5'RACE primed from the constant segment yielded TCR alpha and TCR beta cDNA libraries bearing sample barcodes and UMIs. A single record per CDR3 protein comes from TCRdb applying MiXCR to the 5' RACE reads. The table lists 300,000 or so distinct CDR3 sequences, approximately 16% of them singletons. The material sequenced was PBMCs or a T cell subset sorted from them (not recorded which). The source is a man between 18 and 35 years old who had mild COVID-19 (a few samples of this study predate the infection). Cell type and time point are not known. V gene TRBV20-1 combines with J gene TRBJ1-5; 8 bases are shared with TRBD1. In DNA form, the CDR3 reads TGCAGTGCGCGGACAGGGCTTTTCCACGGCGGTCAGCCCCAGCATTTT. Translation: CSARTGLFHGGQPQHF.